This T cell receptor (beta chain) was observed in a study of blood T cell repertoires in COVID-19. Across the whole study: Specimens from acute and convalescent COVID-19 originated in the United States, Italy and Spain. T cells, B-cell-depleted T cells, or PBMCs provided the cDNA or gDNA that served as material.

Per the study methods: How many nucleated cells were present was estimated from reference gene primer amplification. Here immunoSEQ multiplex PCR was the method, and the copy in TCRdb shows in-frame clones only, minus some. V, J and clone size were drawn from that table, and D and trimming were deduced from the DNA. The sample holds 250,000 to 350,000 clones, 86% seen once. The CDR3 sequence is 15 residues long. V was pared by 1 base and J by 4 bases, with 7 bases of the junction left unmatched. Looked up from germline, CDR1 is LGHDT and CDR2 is YNNKEL (reference sequence). This sequence joins TRBV3-1 (or the pseudogene TRBV3-2) and TRBJ2-7, with TRBD1 matching over 7 bases. Sequencing input: peripheral blood. The source is a woman in her forties or fifties with acute or convalescent COVID-19. The CDR3 sequence: CASSQGPGQQYEQYF. The CDR3 DNA is TGTGCCAGCAGCCAAGGGCCGGGACAGCAATACGAGCAGTACTTC.